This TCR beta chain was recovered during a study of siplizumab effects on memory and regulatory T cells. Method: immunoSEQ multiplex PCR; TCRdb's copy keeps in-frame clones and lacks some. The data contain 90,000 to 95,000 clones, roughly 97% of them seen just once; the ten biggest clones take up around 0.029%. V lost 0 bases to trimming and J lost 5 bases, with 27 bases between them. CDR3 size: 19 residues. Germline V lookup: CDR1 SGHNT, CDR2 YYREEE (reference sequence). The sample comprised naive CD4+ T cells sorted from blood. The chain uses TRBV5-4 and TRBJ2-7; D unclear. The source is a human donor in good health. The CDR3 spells CASSLEGFRENYLFHEQYF. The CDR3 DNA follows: TGTGCCAGCAGCTTGGAGGGATTCAGAGAGAACTACCTATTCCACGAGCAGTACTTC.